Shown below are 27 T cell receptor beta chains from a single sample sequenced in a study of beta chain features in type 1 diabetes. TCRB transcripts that were expressed got sequenced, as all of the isolated RNA had been reverse transcribed. Profiled with immunoSEQ multiplex PCR; TCRdb holds only in-frame clones, not every one. Here the sample spans 300,000 to 350,000 clones, 7% to 9% being singletons. Source material: central memory CD4+ T cells from blood. The receptor source for this set is a woman aged 18-29 years in good health.

The gene calls are TRBV7-2 and TRBJ2-3; D uncertain. Germline V gives CDR1 SGHTA, CDR2 FQGNSA. Deletions cut 2 bases from V and 5 bases from J, with 8 bases between. CDR3 length: 13 amino acids. CDR3 sequence: CASSLSKEDTQYF. The CDR3, as DNA: TGTGCCAGCAGCTTATCTAAAGAAGATACGCAGTATTTT.

This chain links TRBV6-5 with TRBJ2-2; no firm D call. The CDR3 sequence is 15 residues long. Trimming took 0 bases from V and 6 from J, leaving 11 bases between them. CDR1 and CDR2 (germline): MNHEY, SVGAGI. The CDR3 loop reads CASSYSLQLAGELFF. The CDR3, as DNA: TGTGCCAGCAGTTACTCTTTGCAGTTGGCCGGGGAGCTGTTTTTT.

This clone occurred a few times. This chain connects TRBV19 to TRBJ1-5, with D uncertain. Trimming shortened V by 3 bases and J by 2 bases, and 11 bases separated the two germline ends. The CDR3 is made up of 15 amino acids. CDR1 is LNHDA and CDR2 is SQIVND in the germline V gene (reference sequence). In DNA form, the CDR3 reads TGTGCCAGTAGTATGTATTCGGGAGGCAATCAGCCCCAGCATTTT. This translates into CASSMYSGGNQPQHF.

The V and J genes are TRBV27 and TRBJ1-6; no definite D call. This CDR3 spans 13 amino acids. V lost 8 bases and J lost 0, with 5 bases in between. Germline-derived CDR1 and CDR2 are MNHEY and SMNVEV (reference sequence). CDR3 in DNA: TGTGCCAGCTCGAGCTCCTATAATTCACCCCTCCACTTT. Amino acid sequence: CASSSSYNSPLHF.

With respect to this clone: The sample carries other DNA sequences with the same CDR3. The chain recombines TRBV7-2 with TRBJ1-4; 7 bases agree with TRBD1. V was pared by 5 bases and J by 5 bases, with 5 bases of the junction left unmatched. The CDR3 is made up of 14 amino acids. Germline V gene data show CDR1 as SGHTA and CDR2 as FQGNSA. In DNA, the CDR3 is TGTGCCAGCAGCCGACAGGGAAGAAATGAAAAACTGTTTTTT. It codes for CASSRQGRNEKLFF.

This clone has a handful of counts. The rearrangement links TRBV19 to TRBJ2-1; 9 bases are a match to TRBD1. Germline V lookup: CDR1 LNHDA, CDR2 SQIVND (reference sequence). This CDR3 has 16 residues. V lost 5 bases to trimming and J lost 6 bases; unmatched junction nucleotides: 11. The CDR3 nucleotides read TGTGCCAGTAGTGGGGAAAGACAGGGGGTGGGCAATGAGCAGTTCTTC. As protein: CASSGERQGVGNEQFF. Combining the CDR3 with reference TRBV19 and TRBJ2-1 gives the whole variable domain DGGITQSPKYLFRKEGQNVTLSCEQNLNHDAMYWYRQDPGQGLRLIYYSQIVNDFQKGDIAEGYSVSREKKESFPLTVTSAQKNPTAFYLCASSGERQGVGNEQFFGPGTRLTVL.

Concerning this clone: The sample has other DNA sequences that encode this CDR3 too. The chain combines TRBV10-3 with TRBJ2-3, with TRBD2 identical over 8 bases. The V gene end was trimmed by 4 bases and the J gene end by 3 bases; junction bases not matched to a gene: 3. The CDR3 is 14 amino acids. CDR1 is ENHRY and CDR2 is SYGVKD in the germline V gene. CDR3 sequence (DNA): TGTGCCATCAGTGTCGGGGGGGGAACAGATACGCAGTATTTT. Translated: CAISVGGGTDTQYF.

This chain uses TRBV6-5 with TRBJ2-5, with D possibly being TRBD2 (6 bases). V shed 6 bases and J shed 7 bases, with 18 bases lying between them. The CDR3 is made up of 14 amino acids. Per germline, CDR1 MNHEY and CDR2 SVGAGI. CDR3 DNA: TGTGCCAGCAGCCTGGGGACTGTCAAGGGGACCCAGTACTTC. This sequence encodes CASSLGTVKGTQYF.

The chain joins TRBV7-9 to TRBJ2-3, with D maybe TRBD1 (6 bases). The V gene lost 6 bases and the J gene lost 1 base, with 20 bases spanning the gap. This CDR3 comprises 17 residues. From germline, CDR1 is SEHNR and CDR2 FQNEAQ (reference sequence). CDR3 loop: CASSPIRQAGGTDTQYF. The CDR3 nucleotides are TGTGCCAGCAGTCCTATTCGACAGGCCGGGGGCACAGATACGCAGTATTTT.

This clone was seen more than once but under ten times. This chain connects TRBV21-1 to TRBJ2-7; the table's D call, TRBD2, has no DNA check behind it. TRBV21-1 is listed as a pseudogene. The CDR3 has 13 residues. The CDR3 loop reads CASPTSDHYEQYF. In nucleotides, the CDR3 is TGTGCCAGCCCTACTAGCGACCACTACGAGCAGTACTTC.

The V gene is TRBV5-1, the J gene TRBJ2-7, with D hard to call. This CDR3 has 14 amino acids. The germline CDR1 and CDR2 sequences are SGHRS and YFSETQ. V dropped 3 bases and J dropped 1 base, with 11 bases sitting between them. The CDR3 coding sequence is TGCGCCAGCAGCTACCGTGCTGAATCCTACGAGCAGTACTTC. Protein: CASSYRAESYEQYF.

This chain links TRBV7-2 with TRBJ1-1, with D perhaps TRBD1 (5 bases). CDR1 is SGHTA, CDR2 FQGNSA, per germline. The CDR3 has 15 amino acids. Trimming took 1 base from V and 7 from J, leaving 16 bases between them. The CDR3 sequence: CASSLGAGRYHEAFF. CDR3 DNA: TGTGCCAGCAGCTTAGGGGCAGGGAGGTACCATGAAGCTTTCTTT.

This clone has only a few counts. The chain has TRBV19 and TRBJ1-1; TRBD1 matches at 9 bases. Germline lookup yields CDR1 LNHDA and CDR2 SQIVND (reference sequence). V shed 7 bases, J shed 4 bases, and the junction held 7 bases outside the gene matches. This CDR3 is 14 amino acids long. The CDR3 DNA reads TGTGCCAGTAACCCTGGACAGGGGTCCACTGAAGCTTTCTTT. Amino acid sequence: CASNPGQGSTEAFF.

A remark on this clone: The missing conserved phenylalanine or tryptophan at the end of this CDR3 makes a read error likely. The V and J genes are TRBV4-2 and TRBJ1-1; tentative D call: TRBD1 (5 bases). The CDR3 length is 16 residues. Trimming shortened V by 4 bases and J by 5 bases, and 20 bases separated the two germline ends. Per the germline V gene, CDR1 is LGHNA and CDR2 is YNFKEQ. The CDR3 DNA reads as TGTGCCAGCAGCCGACCCACCCCCCGAGGGGATACTGAAGCTTTCCTT. This gives the protein CASSRPTPRGDTEAFL.

The sample holds many counts of this clone. This chain connects TRBV4-3 to TRBJ1-2; D is unclear. This CDR3 comprises 14 residues. V was cut by 0 bases and J by 4 bases, with 9 bases left in between. Germline assignment: CDR1 LGHNA and CDR2 YSLEER. CDR3 protein: CASSQDLNTYGYTF. The CDR3 DNA is TGCGCCAGCAGCCAAGATCTAAACACCTATGGCTACACCTTC.

This clone was detected only a few times. The chain employs TRBV7-2 and TRBJ1-6; D is possibly TRBD1 (6 bases). Germline V gene sequence: CDR1 SGHTA, CDR2 FQGNSA. Between the trimmed V and J ends, which lost 2 bases and 6 bases, there was a span of 11 bases. The CDR3 has 15 amino acids. The DNA for the CDR3 is TGTGCCAGCAGCTTATGGGACACAAGTAATTCACCCCTCCACTTT. This sequence encodes CASSLWDTSNSPLHF.

This clone has only a few counts. The chain uses TRBV2 and TRBJ1-2; 8 bases are a match to TRBD1. J lost 3 bases, V lost 8 bases, and 11 bases had no gene match. The CDR3 extends over 15 amino acids. Per the germline V gene, CDR1 is SNHLY and CDR2 is FYNNEI. The CDR3: CASRRDRSLDYGYTF. CDR3 coding DNA: TGTGCCAGCCGGAGGGACAGGTCGTTAGACTATGGCTACACCTTC.

This chain uses TRBV6-5 with TRBJ2-7; 9 nucleotides line up with TRBD2. V dropped 2 bases and J dropped 6; count of bases not matched to a gene: 11. The V gene's germline CDR1 is MNHEY and CDR2 SVGAGI. This CDR3 spans 16 amino acids. The CDR3 region is CASSYVASGAHLEQYF. In nucleotides, the CDR3 is TGTGCCAGCAGTTACGTGGCTAGCGGGGCCCACCTCGAGCAGTACTTC.

This clone turned up a few times. V and J are TRBV28 and TRBJ2-3; TRBD2 agrees at 12 bases. After removal of 2 bases from V and 4 bases from J, the junction contained 7 bases not matched to a gene. The CDR3 runs to 17 residues. CDR1 is MDHEN and CDR2 is SYDVKM in the germline V gene. The CDR3 sequence is CASSLEGGLAGSDTQYF. The CDR3 DNA follows: TGTGCCAGCAGTTTAGAGGGGGGACTAGCGGGCTCAGATACGCAGTATTTT.

This clone occurred many times. Other DNA sequences of this sample code for an identical CDR3. This chain joins TRBV28 and TRBJ2-7, with D hard to call. Germline V gene sequence: CDR1 MDHEN, CDR2 SYDVKM. V gave up 3 bases and J gave up 0 bases, with 6 bases separating them. This CDR3 has 13 amino acids. CDR3 in DNA: TGTGCCAGCAGTTTCGGTAGCTCCTACGAGCAGTACTTC. The encoded protein is CASSFGSSYEQYF.

At least ten counts were recorded for this clone. This CDR3 is CASGSGQGMNEQFF. CDR3 nucleotide sequence: TGTGCTAGTGGCTCAGGACAGGGGATGAATGAGCAGTTCTTC. This sequence joins TRBV12-5 and TRBJ2-1, with 9 bases fitting TRBD1. The V gene's germline CDR1 is LGHNT and CDR2 FRNRAP. V lost 6 bases, J lost 7 bases, and 7 bases stayed unmatched. This CDR3 has 14 residues.

This clone was observed a few times. This sequence joins TRBV6-1 and TRBJ2-1; D not resolved. Germline V gene data show CDR1 as MNHNS and CDR2 as SASEGT. Trimming removed 6 bases at V and 1 base at J, with 13 bases between. There are 15 residues in the CDR3. CDR3 in DNA: TGTGCCAGCAGGCTAGGCTTTTCATCCTACAATGAGCAGTTCTTC. As protein: CASRLGFSSYNEQFF.

Ten or more counts support this clone. V and J are TRBV10-3 and TRBJ2-4, with D unresolved. Germline V gene sequence: CDR1 ENHRY, CDR2 SYGVKD. This CDR3 is built from 15 residues. Trimming cost V 0 bases and J 2 bases, with 8 bases left between them. CDR3 nucleotides: TGTGCCATCAGTGAGTCTAGAGCACCCAAAAACATTCAGTACTTC. This encodes CAISESRAPKNIQYF.

The chain has TRBV6-5 and TRBJ2-7; D might be TRBD2 (6 bases). The CDR3 covers 15 residues. With 7 bases removed from V and 3 bases from J, the gap between germline ends came to 19 bases. Looked up from germline, CDR1 is MNHEY and CDR2 is SVGAGI. The CDR3 sequence is CASKILRGTLYEQYF. CDR3 DNA sequence: TGTGCCAGCAAAATTCTCCGCGGGACCCTCTACGAGCAGTACTTC.

The rearrangement uses TRBV5-6 and TRBJ2-6; D is unclear. Germline CDR1 reads SGHDT; CDR2 reads YYEEEE. The V end was cut by 2 bases, the J end by 1 base, with 7 bases between. The CDR3 runs to 15 residues. DNA of the CDR3: TGTGCCAGCAGCTTAGGGTTATCTGGGGCCAACGTCCTGACTTTC. Amino acid sequence: CASSLGLSGANVLTF.

This clone has a count of ten or more. Other nucleotide sequences from this sample produce the same CDR3. V is TRBV6-5 and J is TRBJ2-5; no reliable D call. This CDR3 contains 11 residues. V dropped 5 bases and J dropped 1 base, with 2 bases sitting between them. Germline V CDR1 and CDR2: MNHEY, SVGAGI. CDR3 sequence reads: CASSAQETQYF. The CDR3 DNA is TGTGCCAGCAGTGCCCAAGAGACCCAGTACTTC.

The gene calls are TRBV7-9 and TRBJ1-2; 8 bases align to TRBD1. The V and J ends lost 4 bases and 8 bases, in that order; junction bases with no gene match: 6. The CDR3 contains 13 residues. The V gene's germline CDR1 is SEHNR and CDR2 FQNEAQ (reference sequence). The CDR3 coding sequence is TGTGCCAGCAGCTCCGGACAGGGCGGCGGCTACACCTTC. Protein product: CASSSGQGGGYTF. Drawing the rest from reference TRBV7-9 and TRBJ1-2, the complete variable domain is DTGVSQNPRHKITKRGQNVTFRCDPISEHNRLYWYRQTLGQGPEFLTYFQNEAQLEKSRLLSDRFSAERPKGSFSTLEIQRTEQGDSAMYLCASSSGQGGGYTFGSGTRLTVV.